The T cell receptor beta chain under discussion was sequenced for a study of response to subunit inactivated influenza vaccine. V was pared by 3 bases and J by 0 bases, with 10 bases between. This CDR3 has 15 amino acids. Germline CDR1 reads SGHNT; CDR2 reads YYREEE (reference sequence). MiXCR, applied by TCRdb to the RT-PCR reads, yields one record per CDR3 protein. Of about 830,000 distinct CDR3 sequences listed, approximately 17% were seen once; the top ten hold roughly 11%. This clonotype was sampled from a man over 45 who received an inactivated influenza vaccine. The chain has TRBV5-4 and TRBJ1-5, with D perhaps matching TRBD1 (6 bases). Sequencing used PBMCs from blood, obtained more than 4 days after vaccination. CDR3 protein: CASSWGPNSNQPQHF. The CDR3 DNA reads as TGTGCCAGCAGCTGGGGGCCTAATAGCAATCAGCCCCAGCATTTT.